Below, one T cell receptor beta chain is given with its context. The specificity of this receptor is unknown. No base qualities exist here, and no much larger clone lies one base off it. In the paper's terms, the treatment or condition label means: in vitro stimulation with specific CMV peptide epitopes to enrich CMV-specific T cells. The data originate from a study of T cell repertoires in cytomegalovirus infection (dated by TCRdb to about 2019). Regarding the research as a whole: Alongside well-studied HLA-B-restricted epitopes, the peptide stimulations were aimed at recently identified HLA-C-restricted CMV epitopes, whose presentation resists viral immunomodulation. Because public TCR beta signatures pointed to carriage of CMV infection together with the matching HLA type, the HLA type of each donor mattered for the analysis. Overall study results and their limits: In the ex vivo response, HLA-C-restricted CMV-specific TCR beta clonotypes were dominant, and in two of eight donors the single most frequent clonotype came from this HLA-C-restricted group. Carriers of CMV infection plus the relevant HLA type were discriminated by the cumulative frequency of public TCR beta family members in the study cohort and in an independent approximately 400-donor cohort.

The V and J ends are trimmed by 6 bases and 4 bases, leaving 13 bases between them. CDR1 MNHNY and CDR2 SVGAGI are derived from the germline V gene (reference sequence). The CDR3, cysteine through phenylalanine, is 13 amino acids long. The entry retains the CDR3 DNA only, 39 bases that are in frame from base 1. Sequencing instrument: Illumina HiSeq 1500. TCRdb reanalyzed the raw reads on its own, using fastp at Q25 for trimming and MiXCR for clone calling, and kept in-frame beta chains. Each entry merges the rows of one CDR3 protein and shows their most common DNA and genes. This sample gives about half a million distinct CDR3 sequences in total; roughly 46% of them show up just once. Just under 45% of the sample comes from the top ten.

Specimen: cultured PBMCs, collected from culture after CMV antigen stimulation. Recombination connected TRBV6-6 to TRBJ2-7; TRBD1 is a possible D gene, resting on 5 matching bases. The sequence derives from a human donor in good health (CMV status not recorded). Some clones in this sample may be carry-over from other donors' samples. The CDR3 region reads CASRYDSDYEQYF. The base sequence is TGTGCCAGCAGGTATGACAGTGATTACGAGCAGTACTTC.